This entry describes one T cell receptor (beta chain). In the authors' workflow: For nucleated cells, counts were estimated from reference gene primer amplification. Sequencing was performed with immunoSEQ multiplex PCR; in TCRdb, only in-frame clones are kept and a portion is missing. V, J and clone size are those of that table, while D and trimming were read from the DNA. The sample contains about 150,000 clones, approximately 80% of which appear only once. Seattle cases were enrolled at active infection and followed longitudinally. This CDR3 region has 13 residues. V was pared by 5 bases and J by 8 bases, with 8 bases of the junction left unmatched. The germline gives CDR1 SQVTM, CDR2 ANQGSEA. This record comes from a study of blood T cell repertoires in COVID-19. Study-wide background: Acute-phase and convalescent COVID-19 samples originated in the United States, Italy and Spain. PBMCs, B-cell-depleted T cells, or T cells were the source of the cDNA or gDNA that made up the material.

Sequencing was performed on peripheral blood. The source is a woman between 55 and 75 years old with COVID-19, enrolled during active disease. The gene calls are TRBV29-1 and TRBJ1-4; TRBD1 matches at 7 bases. This CDR3 is CSVKKGAGEKLFF. In DNA, the CDR3 is TGCAGCGTTAAAAAGGGGGCTGGGGAAAAACTGTTTTTT.